This T cell receptor (beta chain) was profiled in a study of CD8+CD57+ T cells in acquired aplastic anemia. General study results and limits: Patients and controls shared over 25 CD8+ CDR3 sequences, highly expressed in patients.

Using genomic DNA as the template, TCR beta VDJ and CDR3 profiling was carried out. TCRdb reprocessed the reads with MiXCR, giving one entry per CDR3 protein. The top ten clones hold about 41% of a sample with fewer than 200,000 distinct CDR3 sequences, approximately 60% of them seen once. Note on this clonotype: Its antigen is not identified.

Sequenced material: sorted CD4+, CD8+, or CD8+CD57+ T cells (not recorded which) from PBMCs. The source is a human donor in good health.

CDR3 sequence reads: CASTSDSCQETQYF. The CDR3 DNA is TGTGCCAGCACCTCGGACAGCTGCCAAGAGACCCAGTACTTC. The rearrangement uses TRBV27 and TRBJ2-5; a possible D gene is TRBD1 (6 bases). This CDR3 has 14 amino acids. CDR1 and CDR2 (germline): MNHEY, SMNVEV (reference sequence). V lost 7 bases, J lost 1 base, and 13 bases lay in between.